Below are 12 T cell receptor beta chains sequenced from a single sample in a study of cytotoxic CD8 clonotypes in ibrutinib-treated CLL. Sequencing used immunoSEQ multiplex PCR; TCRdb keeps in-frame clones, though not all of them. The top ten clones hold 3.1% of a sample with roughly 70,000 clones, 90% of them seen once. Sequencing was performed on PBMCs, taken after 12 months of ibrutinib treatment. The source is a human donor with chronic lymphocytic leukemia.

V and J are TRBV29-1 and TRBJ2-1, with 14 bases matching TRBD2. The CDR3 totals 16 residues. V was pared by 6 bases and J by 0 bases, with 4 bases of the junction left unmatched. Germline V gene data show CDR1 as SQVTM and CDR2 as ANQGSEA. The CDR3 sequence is CSVAGTSGSSYNEQFF. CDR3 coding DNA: TGCAGCGTCGCCGGGACTAGCGGGAGCTCCTACAATGAGCAGTTCTTC.

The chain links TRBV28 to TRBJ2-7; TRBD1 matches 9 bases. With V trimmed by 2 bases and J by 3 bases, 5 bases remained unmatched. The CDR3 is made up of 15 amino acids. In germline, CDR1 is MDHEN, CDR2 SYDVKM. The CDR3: CASSLAGQGGYEQYF. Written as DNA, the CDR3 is TGTGCCAGCAGTTTAGCGGGACAGGGTGGCTACGAGCAGTACTTC.

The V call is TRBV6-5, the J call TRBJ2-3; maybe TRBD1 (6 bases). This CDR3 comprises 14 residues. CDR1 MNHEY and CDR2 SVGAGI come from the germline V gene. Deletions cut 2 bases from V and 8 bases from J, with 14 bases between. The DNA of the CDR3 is TGTGCCAGCAGTTACAGGCAGGGGCCCGCTACGCAGTATTTT. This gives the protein CASSYRQGPATQYF.

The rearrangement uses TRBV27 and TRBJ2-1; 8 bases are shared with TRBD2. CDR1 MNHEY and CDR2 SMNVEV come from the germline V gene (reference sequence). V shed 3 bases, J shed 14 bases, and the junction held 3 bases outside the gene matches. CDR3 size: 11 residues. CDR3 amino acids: CASSLGLDEFF. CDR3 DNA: TGTGCCAGCAGTTTGGGACTAGACGAGTTCTTC.

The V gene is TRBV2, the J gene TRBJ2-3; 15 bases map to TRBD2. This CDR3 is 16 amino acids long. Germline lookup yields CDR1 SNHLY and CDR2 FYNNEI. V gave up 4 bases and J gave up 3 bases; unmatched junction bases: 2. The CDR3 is CASSGGTSGRTDTQYF. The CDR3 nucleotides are TGTGCCAGCAGTGGGGGGACTAGCGGGAGGACAGATACGCAGTATTTT.

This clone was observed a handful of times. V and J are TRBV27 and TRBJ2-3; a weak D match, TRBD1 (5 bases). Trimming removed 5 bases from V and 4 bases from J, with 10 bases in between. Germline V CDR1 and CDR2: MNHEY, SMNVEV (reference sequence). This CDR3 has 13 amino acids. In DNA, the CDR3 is TGTGCCAGCAGTCTATGGGGCTCAGATACGCAGTATTTT. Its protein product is CASSLWGSDTQYF.

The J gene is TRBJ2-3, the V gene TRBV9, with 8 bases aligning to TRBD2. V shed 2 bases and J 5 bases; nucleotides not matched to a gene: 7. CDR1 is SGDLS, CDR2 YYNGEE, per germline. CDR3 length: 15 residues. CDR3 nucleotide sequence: TGTGCCAGCAGCGTCCGGGAGGGAACGCGAGATACGCAGTATTTT. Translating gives CASSVREGTRDTQYF.

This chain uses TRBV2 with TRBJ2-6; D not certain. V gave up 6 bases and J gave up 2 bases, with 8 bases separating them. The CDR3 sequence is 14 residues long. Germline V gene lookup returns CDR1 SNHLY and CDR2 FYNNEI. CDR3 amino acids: CASRPRTGANVLTF. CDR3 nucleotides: TGTGCCAGCAGACCAAGGACTGGGGCCAACGTCCTGACTTTC.

The CDR3 nucleotides read TGTGCCAGCAGCCGAATTCTAGGTAGGGGGAGCCCCTACAATGAGCAGTTCTTC. Translating gives CASSRILGRGSPYNEQFF. The chain couples TRBV27 to TRBJ2-1; D may be TRBD1 (6 bases). CDR3 length: 18 amino acids. V dropped 6 bases and J dropped 2 bases, with 23 bases sitting between them. Germline-derived CDR1 and CDR2 are MNHEY and SMNVEV (reference sequence).

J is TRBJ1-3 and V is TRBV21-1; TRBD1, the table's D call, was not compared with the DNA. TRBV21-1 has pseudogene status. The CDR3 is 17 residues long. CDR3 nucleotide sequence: TGTGCCAGCAGCAAAGTAACATTTAAGATATTCGGAAACACCATATATTTT. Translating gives CASSKVTFKIFGNTIYF.

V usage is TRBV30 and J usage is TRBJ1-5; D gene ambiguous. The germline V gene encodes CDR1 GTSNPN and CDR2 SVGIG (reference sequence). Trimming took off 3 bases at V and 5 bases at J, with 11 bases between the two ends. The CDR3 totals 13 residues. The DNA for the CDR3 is TGTGCCTGGAGCTTAAGGGCTGATCAGCCCCAGCATTTT. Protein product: CAWSLRADQPQHF.

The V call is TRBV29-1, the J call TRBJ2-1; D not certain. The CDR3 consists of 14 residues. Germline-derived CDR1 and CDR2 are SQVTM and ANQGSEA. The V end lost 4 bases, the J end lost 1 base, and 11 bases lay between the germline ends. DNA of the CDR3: TGCAGCGTTGCTGTGACTCTATCCTACAATGAGCAGTTCTTC. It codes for CSVAVTLSYNEQFF.